Listed below are T cell receptor beta chains from one sample, sequenced in a study of cytomegalovirus exposure and HLA in healthy donors. The table came from immunoSEQ multiplex PCR; TCRdb's copy has only in-frame clones and leaves some out. The table includes approximately 42,000 clones, roughly 80% detected once. The sample comprised PBMCs. Receptors originate from a man in his forties or fifties in good health and CMV-seronegative. Each CDR3 is given with its conserved first and last residue. D genes are given only for firm matches. Size tells how often a clone was seen (once, few, many) or the class of an expanded clone, and some rows leave it out.

size,V,J,D,CDR3,DNA
-,TRBV2,TRBJ2-7,-,CASGGPFAAEQYF,TGTGCCAGCGGAGGGCCGTTCGCGGCCGAGCAGTACTTC
-,TRBV30,TRBJ1-3,-,CAWNRRFLSGNTIYF,TGTGCCTGGAACCGCAGGTTCCTCTCTGGAAACACCATATATTTT
-,TRBV15,TRBJ1-5,-,CATSPSFGGVRPQHF,TGTGCCACCAGCCCATCTTTCGGGGGGGTTCGGCCCCAGCATTTT
-,TRBV4-3,TRBJ2-2,-,CASSPHGGIVTGELFF,TGCGCCAGCAGCCCCCATGGGGGGATCGTCACCGGGGAGCTGTTTTTT
-,TRBV5-1,TRBJ1-2,-,CASSVGTLGAGYTF,TGCGCCAGCAGCGTAGGGACCTTGGGGGCTGGCTACACCTTC
once,TRBV6-1,TRBJ1-5,TRBD1,CASSERTGFGQPQHF,TGTGCCAGCAGTGAACGGACAGGGTTCGGTCAGCCCCAGCATTTT
-,TRBV13,TRBJ2-7,TRBD1,CASSLTGDYEQYF,TGTGCCAGCAGCTTAACAGGGGATTACGAGCAGTACTTC
-,TRBV6-4,TRBJ2-3,-,CASSASGTDTQYF,TGTGCCAGCAGTGCTAGCGGCACAGATACGCAGTATTTT
once,TRBV11-2,TRBJ2-5,TRBD2,CASSLGGGDWGIQWETQYF,TGTGCCAGCAGCTTAGGGGGAGGGGATTGGGGGATACAATGGGAGACCCAGTACTTC
-,TRBV4-3,TRBJ2-2,TRBD2,CASSQIAGAYTGELFF,TGCGCCAGCAGCCAGATAGCGGGAGCATACACCGGGGAGCTGTTTTTT
-,TRBV11-1,TRBJ2-1,-,CASSFVRVANEQFF,TGTGCCAGCAGCTTTGTCAGGGTTGCGAATGAGCAGTTCTTC
-,TRBV5-5,TRBJ1-1,-,CASSLVAGNTEAFF,TGTGCCAGCAGCTTAGTGGCGGGGAACACTGAAGCTTTCTTT
-,TRBV6-5,TRBJ2-3,-,CASSVADGHTDTQYF,TGTGCCAGCAGTGTCGCGGACGGACACACAGATACGCAGTATTTT
once,TRBV19,TRBJ1-2,-,CASSISLSYAAF,TGTGCCAGTAGTATTTCATTGTCCTACGCGGCTTTC
few,TRBV7-8,TRBJ1-5,-,CASSFVRAVNQPQHF,TGTGCCAGCAGCTTTGTCAGGGCCGTGAATCAGCCCCAGCATTTT
-,TRBV15,TRBJ1-6,-,CATRTMNGLNSPLHF,TGTGCCACCAGGACCATGAACGGGTTGAATTCACCCCTCCACTTT